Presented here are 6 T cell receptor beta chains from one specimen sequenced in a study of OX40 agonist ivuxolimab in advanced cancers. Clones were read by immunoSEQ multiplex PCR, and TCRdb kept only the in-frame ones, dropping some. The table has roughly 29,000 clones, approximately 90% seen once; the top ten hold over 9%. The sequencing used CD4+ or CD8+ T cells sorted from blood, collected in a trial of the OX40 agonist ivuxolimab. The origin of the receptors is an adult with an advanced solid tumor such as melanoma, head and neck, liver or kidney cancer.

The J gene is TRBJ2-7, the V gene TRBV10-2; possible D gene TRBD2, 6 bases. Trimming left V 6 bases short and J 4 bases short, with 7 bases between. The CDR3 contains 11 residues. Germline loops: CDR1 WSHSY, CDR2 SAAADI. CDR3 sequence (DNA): TGCGCCAGCAGCGGGACTTACGAGCAGTACTTC. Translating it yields CASSGTYEQYF.

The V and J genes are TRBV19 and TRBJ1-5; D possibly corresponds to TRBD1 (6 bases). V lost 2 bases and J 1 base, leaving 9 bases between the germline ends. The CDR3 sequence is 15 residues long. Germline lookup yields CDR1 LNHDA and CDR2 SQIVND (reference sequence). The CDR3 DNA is TGTGCCAGTAGTATATGGGACACAAGCAATCAGCCCCAGCATTTT. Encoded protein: CASSIWDTSNQPQHF.

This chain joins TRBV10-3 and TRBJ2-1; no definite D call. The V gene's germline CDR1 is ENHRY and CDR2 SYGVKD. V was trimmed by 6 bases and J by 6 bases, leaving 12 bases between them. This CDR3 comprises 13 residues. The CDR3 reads CAIRPPLGNEQFF. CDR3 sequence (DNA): TGTGCCATCAGGCCCCCTCTAGGCAATGAGCAGTTCTTC.

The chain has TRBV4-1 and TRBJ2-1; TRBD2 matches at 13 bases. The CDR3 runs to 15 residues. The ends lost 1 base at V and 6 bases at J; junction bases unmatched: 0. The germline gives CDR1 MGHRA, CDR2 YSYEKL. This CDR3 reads CASSQGLAGGNEQFF. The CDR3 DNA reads TGCGCCAGCAGCCAAGGACTAGCGGGAGGCAATGAGCAGTTCTTC.

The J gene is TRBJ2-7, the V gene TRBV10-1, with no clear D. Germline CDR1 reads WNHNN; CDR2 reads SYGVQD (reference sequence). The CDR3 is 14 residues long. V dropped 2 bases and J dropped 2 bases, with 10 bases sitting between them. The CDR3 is CASSEGPNAYEQYF. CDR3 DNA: TGCGCCAGCAGTGAGGGGCCCAATGCCTACGAGCAGTACTTC.

For the CDR3, the DNA is TGTGCCAGCAGTTTCCGGGGCCCCTTCTCGGGAAAACTGTTTTTT. Protein sequence: CASSFRGPFSGKLFF. This chain links TRBV28 with TRBJ1-4, with D maybe TRBD1 (5 bases). Germline V gene sequence: CDR1 MDHEN, CDR2 SYDVKM. The CDR3 consists of 15 residues. V lost 3 bases, J lost 10 bases, and 18 bases lay in between.